One T cell receptor beta chain is described in this entry. This sample was taken from a study of cytomegalovirus exposure and HLA in healthy donors. It was with 60 Vbeta and 13 Jbeta primers that the PCR ran. Profiled with immunoSEQ multiplex PCR; TCRdb holds only in-frame clones, not every one. Here the sample spans some 140,000 clones, around 85% being singletons. The CDR3 spans 19 residues. Per the germline V gene, CDR1 is LGHNA and CDR2 is YSLEER. Trimming pared 1 base from V and 3 bases from J, leaving 22 bases between. Input material: PBMCs. The receptor comes from a woman in her fifties or sixties in good health and CMV-seropositive. The genes are TRBV4-3 and TRBJ1-3, with unresolved D. CDR3 in DNA: TGCGCCAGCAGCCAAGCCCCCCACAATCAAGTGTTCCGTGGAAACACCATATATTTT. Residues: CASSQAPHNQVFRGNTIYF.